The entry below gives a single T cell receptor beta chain sequence along with its context. Clones were sequenced by immunoSEQ multiplex PCR, and TCRdb holds only the in-frame ones, with some missing. The table lists tens of thousands of clones, over 75% of them singletons. The germline V gene encodes CDR1 SGHTA and CDR2 FQGNSA. Trimming removed 2 bases from V and 5 bases from J; junction bases left unmatched: 10. This CDR3 has 16 amino acids. This record comes from a study of technical replicates of blood from several donors. Sequencing was carried out using PBMCs. The rearrangement uses TRBV7-2 and TRBJ2-7; 9 bases align to TRBD2. This clonotype originated in a human donor in good health. Some clones in this sample may be carry-over from other donors' samples. This chain's CDR3 is CASSLWAIAGVHEQYF. The DNA for the CDR3 is TGTGCCAGCAGCTTATGGGCCATAGCGGGAGTCCACGAGCAGTACTTC.